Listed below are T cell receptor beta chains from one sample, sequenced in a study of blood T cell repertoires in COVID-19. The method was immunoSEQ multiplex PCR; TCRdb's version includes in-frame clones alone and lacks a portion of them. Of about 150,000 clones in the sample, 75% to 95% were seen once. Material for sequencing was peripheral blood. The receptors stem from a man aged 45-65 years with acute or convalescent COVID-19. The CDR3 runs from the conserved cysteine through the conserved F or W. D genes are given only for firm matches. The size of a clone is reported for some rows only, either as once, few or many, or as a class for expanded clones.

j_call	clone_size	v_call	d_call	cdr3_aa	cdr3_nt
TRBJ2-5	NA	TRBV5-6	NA	CASSLAGIQETQYF	TGTGCCAGCAGCTTGGCAGGAATACAAGAGACCCAGTACTTC
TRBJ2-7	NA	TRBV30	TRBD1	CAWAQGDLREQYF	TGTGCCTGGGCCCAGGGGGACCTACGAGAGCAGTACTTC
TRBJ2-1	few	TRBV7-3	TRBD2	CASSWTSGGAYEQFF	TGTGCCAGCAGCTGGACTAGCGGGGGGGCCTATGAGCAGTTCTTC
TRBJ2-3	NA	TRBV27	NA	CASSLSYSGRTDTQYF	TGTGCCAGCAGTTTATCGTATAGCGGACGTACGGATACGCAGTATTTT
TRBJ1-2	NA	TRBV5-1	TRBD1	CASSLSGTDYGYTF	TGCGCCAGCAGCTTGTCTGGGACAGACTATGGCTACACCTTC
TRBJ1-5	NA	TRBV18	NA	CASSSLAGGQTGHQNQPQHF	TGTGCCAGCTCATCCCTGGCCGGGGGGCAAACGGGACACCAAAATCAGCCCCAGCATTTT
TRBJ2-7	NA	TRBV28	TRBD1	CASSARTGYGDEQYF	TGTGCCAGCAGTGCGAGGACAGGGTACGGCGACGAGCAGTACTTC
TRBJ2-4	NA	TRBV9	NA	CASSVGVGAAKNIQYF	TGTGCCAGCAGCGTAGGGGTGGGGGCCGCCAAAAACATTCAGTACTTC
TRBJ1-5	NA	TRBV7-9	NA	CASSLQGGGQPQHF	TGTGCCAGCAGCTTACAGGGAGGAGGCCAGCCCCAGCATTTT
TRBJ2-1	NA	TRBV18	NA	CASSPLSSSYNEQFF	TGTGCCAGCTCACCACTGAGTAGCTCCTACAATGAGCAGTTCTTC
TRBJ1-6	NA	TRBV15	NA	CATSRDLEGSPLHF	TGTGCCACCAGCAGAGATCTAGAGGGTTCACCCCTCCACTTT
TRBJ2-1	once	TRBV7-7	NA	CASSLGSGPYNEQFF	TGTGCCAGCAGCTTAGGGAGCGGGCCTTACAATGAGCAGTTCTTC
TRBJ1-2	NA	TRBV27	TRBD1	CASSRQGNGDYGYTF	TGTGCCAGCAGCCGACAGGGGAACGGTGACTATGGCTACACCTTC
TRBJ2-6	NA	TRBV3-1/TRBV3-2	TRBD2	CASSSGTPDRSGANVLTF	TGTGCCAGCTCGAGCGGGACCCCTGACCGCTCTGGGGCCAACGTCCTGACTTTC
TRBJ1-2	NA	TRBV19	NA	CASRQAGLNYGYTF	TGTGCCAGTAGGCAAGCGGGACTTAACTATGGCTACACCTTC
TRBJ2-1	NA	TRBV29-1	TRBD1	CSVEWAGGSVNEQFF	TGCAGCGTTGAATGGGCAGGGGGCAGTGTAAATGAGCAGTTCTTC
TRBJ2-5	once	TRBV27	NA	CATKSAGTRETQYF	TGTGCCACCAAATCCGCGGGAACGAGGGAGACCCAGTACTTC
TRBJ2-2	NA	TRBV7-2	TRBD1	CASSLMDRGNTGELFF	TGTGCCAGCAGCTTGATGGACAGGGGGAACACCGGGGAGCTGTTTTTT
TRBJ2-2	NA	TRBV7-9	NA	CASSATWRAHTGELFF	TGTGCCAGCTCCGCAACCTGGAGGGCCCACACCGGGGAGCTGTTTTTT
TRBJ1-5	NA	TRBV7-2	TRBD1	CASSLKTGGDQPQHF	TGTGCCAGCAGCTTAAAGACAGGGGGTGATCAGCCCCAGCATTTT
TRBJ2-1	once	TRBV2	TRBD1	CASSGRDRGRIEQFF	TGTGCCAGCAGTGGGCGGGACAGGGGGCGGATTGAGCAGTTCTTC
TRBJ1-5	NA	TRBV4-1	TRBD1	CASSQEDRGGNQPQHF	TGCGCCAGCAGCCAAGAGGACAGGGGTGGCAATCAGCCCCAGCATTTT
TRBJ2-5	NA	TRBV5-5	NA	CASSLGQILQETQYF	TGTGCCAGCAGCTTGGGACAGATACTACAAGAGACCCAGTACTTC
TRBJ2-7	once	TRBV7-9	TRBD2	CASSRPGGAYEQYF	TGTGCCAGCAGCCGGCCCGGGGGGGCCTACGAGCAGTACTTC
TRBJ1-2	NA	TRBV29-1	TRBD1	CSGGTADYGYTF	TGCAGCGGGGGGACAGCCGACTATGGCTACACCTTC
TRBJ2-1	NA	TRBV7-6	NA	CASSLAAGQFSYNEQFF	TGTGCCAGCAGCTTAGCTGCTGGACAGTTCTCCTACAATGAGCAGTTCTTC
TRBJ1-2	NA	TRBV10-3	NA	CAISEGADYGYTF	TGTGCCATCAGTGAGGGGGCAGACTATGGCTACACCTTC
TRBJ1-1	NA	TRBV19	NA	CASSIGGGTRTEAFF	TGTGCCAGTAGTATTGGGGGAGGGACCCGCACTGAAGCTTTCTTT
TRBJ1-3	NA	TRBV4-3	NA	CASSQSRGGNTIYF	TGCGCCAGCAGCCAATCCCGCGGGGGAAACACCATATATTTT